These T cell receptor beta chains were read from a single sample in a study of cytomegalovirus exposure and HLA in healthy donors. Some clones are missing from TCRdb's copy, which holds only in-frame ones; the method was immunoSEQ multiplex PCR. The sample holds about 130,000 clones, about four fifths seen once. What was sequenced was PBMCs. These receptors were taken from a man aged 25 to 40 in good health. Each CDR3 is given with its conserved first and last residue. Each record gives: D gene, V gene, J gene, clone size, CDR3 DNA, CDR3 protein. The D gene is left open where the match is weak. The listing skips clone size in some rows; elsewhere it reads once, few, many or a size class.

D gene: TRBD2
V gene: TRBV6-6
J gene: TRBJ2-2
clone size: NA
CDR3 DNA: TGTGCCAGCAGTGACATAGCGGGCACCGGGGAGCTGTTTTTT
CDR3 protein: CASSDIAGTGELFF

D gene: TRBD1
V gene: TRBV6-5
J gene: TRBJ1-5
clone size: NA
CDR3 DNA: TGTGCCAGCTCCCGAGACAGGGTGGGTCAGCCCCAGCATTTT
CDR3 protein: CASSRDRVGQPQHF

D gene: NA
V gene: TRBV11-3
J gene: TRBJ2-1
clone size: once
CDR3 DNA: TGTGCCAGCAGCTTAGATAGGGGGTCGCACTACAATGAGCAGTTCTTC
CDR3 protein: CASSLDRGSHYNEQFF

D gene: NA
V gene: TRBV5-1
J gene: TRBJ2-5
clone size: NA
CDR3 DNA: TGCGCCAGCAGCTTGGCCTCCGTCCAGGGGGAGACCCAGTACTTC
CDR3 protein: CASSLASVQGETQYF

D gene: TRBD2
V gene: TRBV27
J gene: TRBJ2-7
clone size: NA
CDR3 DNA: TGTGCCAGCAGTTTCCCCCCTAGCGGGAGGAAAAACTACGAGCAGTACTTC
CDR3 protein: CASSFPPSGRKNYEQYF

D gene: TRBD2
V gene: TRBV7-3
J gene: TRBJ2-3
clone size: NA
CDR3 DNA: TGTGCCAGCAGCTCCGGACTAGCGGGGCCCACAGATACGCAGTATTTT
CDR3 protein: CASSSGLAGPTDTQYF

D gene: NA
V gene: TRBV2
J gene: TRBJ2-1
clone size: NA
CDR3 DNA: TGTGCCAGCAGTGAAAGGGCGGGGCCCTACAATGAGCAGTTCTTC
CDR3 protein: CASSERAGPYNEQFF

D gene: TRBD1
V gene: TRBV28
J gene: TRBJ2-7
clone size: NA
CDR3 DNA: TGTGCCAGCAGTTTCACAACAGGGGGCCACTCCTACGAGCAGTACTTC
CDR3 protein: CASSFTTGGHSYEQYF

D gene: NA
V gene: TRBV7-9
J gene: TRBJ2-3
clone size: NA
CDR3 DNA: TGTGCCAGCAGCCCTGGGCGCGGGACAGGCACAGATACGCAGTATTTT
CDR3 protein: CASSPGRGTGTDTQYF

D gene: TRBD2
V gene: TRBV9
J gene: TRBJ2-3
clone size: few
CDR3 DNA: TGTGCCAGCAGCGTAGCGCTAGCGGTAAATACGCAGTATTTT
CDR3 protein: CASSVALAVNTQYF

D gene: NA
V gene: TRBV9
J gene: TRBJ2-1
clone size: NA
CDR3 DNA: TGTGCCAGCAGCGTAGGCGGCGGGAACTCCTACAATGAGCAGTTCTTC
CDR3 protein: CASSVGGGNSYNEQFF

D gene: NA
V gene: TRBV2
J gene: TRBJ1-1
clone size: NA
CDR3 DNA: TGTGCCAGCAGTGAGGGGGCCACTGAAGCTTTCTTT
CDR3 protein: CASSEGATEAFF

D gene: NA
V gene: TRBV7-3
J gene: TRBJ2-7
clone size: NA
CDR3 DNA: TGTGCCAGCAGCTTAATATCGGGCTACGAGCAGTACTTC
CDR3 protein: CASSLISGYEQYF

D gene: TRBD2
V gene: TRBV4-2
J gene: TRBJ2-1
clone size: NA
CDR3 DNA: TGTGCCAGCAGCCAAGACGGACTAGCGGCCAATGAGCAGTTCTTC
CDR3 protein: CASSQDGLAANEQFF

D gene: TRBD1
V gene: TRBV7-9
J gene: TRBJ2-1
clone size: NA
CDR3 DNA: TGTGCCAGCAGCTCAGGGGGTGAGCAGTTCTTC
CDR3 protein: CASSSGGEQFF

D gene: NA
V gene: TRBV7-6
J gene: TRBJ1-6
clone size: once
CDR3 DNA: TGTGCCAGCAGCCACAACTATAATTCACCCCTCCACTTT
CDR3 protein: CASSHNYNSPLHF

D gene: TRBD2
V gene: TRBV2
J gene: TRBJ2-1
clone size: NA
CDR3 DNA: TGTGCCAGCACTTTACTGGGACTAGCGGACAATGAGCAGTTCTTC
CDR3 protein: CASTLLGLADNEQFF

D gene: NA
V gene: TRBV19
J gene: TRBJ2-3
clone size: medium-sized
CDR3 DNA: TGTGCCAGTAGTATAGGGGCAAATACGCAGTATTTT
CDR3 protein: CASSIGANTQYF

D gene: NA
V gene: TRBV28
J gene: TRBJ2-1
clone size: NA
CDR3 DNA: TGTGCCAGCAACTTGGACTTTTCCTACAATGAGCAGTTCTTC
CDR3 protein: CASNLDFSYNEQFF

D gene: TRBD1
V gene: TRBV5-4
J gene: TRBJ2-7
clone size: NA
CDR3 DNA: TGTGCCAGCAGCCGCACAGGGGTAGGGGCGTACGAGCAGTACTTC
CDR3 protein: CASSRTGVGAYEQYF

D gene: NA
V gene: TRBV5-5
J gene: TRBJ2-7
clone size: NA
CDR3 DNA: TGTGCCAGCAGCTCCGACCCCGACTACGAGCAGTACTTC
CDR3 protein: CASSSDPDYEQYF

D gene: TRBD1
V gene: TRBV4-3
J gene: TRBJ2-7
clone size: NA
CDR3 DNA: TGCGCCAGCAGCCAAGCCGGGACAGGTACCTACGAGCAGTACTTC
CDR3 protein: CASSQAGTGTYEQYF

D gene: NA
V gene: TRBV7-2
J gene: TRBJ2-5
clone size: NA
CDR3 DNA: TGTGCCAGCAGCTTTTATCAAGAGACCCAGTACTTC
CDR3 protein: CASSFYQETQYF

D gene: NA
V gene: TRBV6-5
J gene: TRBJ1-2
clone size: NA
CDR3 DNA: TGTGCCAGCAGTTACTCAGGCAGGCTGAACTATGGCTACACCTTC
CDR3 protein: CASSYSGRLNYGYTF

D gene: TRBD1
V gene: TRBV27
J gene: TRBJ1-5
clone size: NA
CDR3 DNA: TGTGCCAGCAGTTGGTCCAGGGGGAATCAGCCCCAGCATTTT
CDR3 protein: CASSWSRGNQPQHF

D gene: TRBD1
V gene: TRBV9
J gene: TRBJ2-3
clone size: NA
CDR3 DNA: TGTGCCAGCAGCGTAGGAGACAGGGGCACAGATACGCAGTATTTT
CDR3 protein: CASSVGDRGTDTQYF

D gene: TRBD2
V gene: TRBV27
J gene: TRBJ2-1
clone size: NA
CDR3 DNA: TGTGCCAGCAGTCTCCTAGCGGGGGCCTACAATGAGCAGTTCTTC
CDR3 protein: CASSLLAGAYNEQFF

D gene: NA
V gene: TRBV7-9
J gene: TRBJ2-7
clone size: NA
CDR3 DNA: TGTGCCAGCAGCACCGGGAGCTGGGGTCTCTACGAGCAGTACTTC
CDR3 protein: CASSTGSWGLYEQYF

D gene: NA
V gene: TRBV2
J gene: TRBJ2-1
clone size: once
CDR3 DNA: TGTGCCAGCAGTGGGGCGGGGATTGAGACCTACAATGAGCAGTTCTTC
CDR3 protein: CASSGAGIETYNEQFF

D gene: NA
V gene: TRBV6-6
J gene: TRBJ1-5
clone size: once
CDR3 DNA: TGTGCCAGCAGTTACGTCCAGGGCAATCAGCCCCAGCATTTT
CDR3 protein: CASSYVQGNQPQHF

D gene: TRBD1
V gene: TRBV7-8
J gene: TRBJ1-5
clone size: once
CDR3 DNA: TGTGCCAGCAGCTTAGCGACAGGGGGCAATCAGCCCCAGCATTTT
CDR3 protein: CASSLATGGNQPQHF

D gene: NA
V gene: TRBV5-1
J gene: TRBJ2-7
clone size: NA
CDR3 DNA: TGCGCCAGCAGCTTGCGGCAGGGCGGGGAGGTGCAGTACTTC
CDR3 protein: CASSLRQGGEVQYF

D gene: NA
V gene: TRBV13
J gene: TRBJ2-7
clone size: NA
CDR3 DNA: TGTGCCAGCAGCCCCTCAGTAGCCGAGCAGTACTTC
CDR3 protein: CASSPSVAEQYF